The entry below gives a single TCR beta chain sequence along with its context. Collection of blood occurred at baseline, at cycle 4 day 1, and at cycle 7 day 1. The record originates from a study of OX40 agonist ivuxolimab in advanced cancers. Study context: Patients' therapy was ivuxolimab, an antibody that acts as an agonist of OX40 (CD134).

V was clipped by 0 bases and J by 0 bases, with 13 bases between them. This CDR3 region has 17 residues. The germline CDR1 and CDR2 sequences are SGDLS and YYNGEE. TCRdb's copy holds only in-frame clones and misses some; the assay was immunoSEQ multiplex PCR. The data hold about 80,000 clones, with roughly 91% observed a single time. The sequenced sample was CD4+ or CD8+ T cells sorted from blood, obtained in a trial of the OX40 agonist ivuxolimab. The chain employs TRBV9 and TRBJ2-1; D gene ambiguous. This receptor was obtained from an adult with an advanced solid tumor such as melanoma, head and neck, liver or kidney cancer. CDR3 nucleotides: TGTGCCAGCAGCGTAGAAGTCAGGCCGAGCTCCTACAATGAGCAGTTCTTC. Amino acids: CASSVEVRPSSYNEQFF.